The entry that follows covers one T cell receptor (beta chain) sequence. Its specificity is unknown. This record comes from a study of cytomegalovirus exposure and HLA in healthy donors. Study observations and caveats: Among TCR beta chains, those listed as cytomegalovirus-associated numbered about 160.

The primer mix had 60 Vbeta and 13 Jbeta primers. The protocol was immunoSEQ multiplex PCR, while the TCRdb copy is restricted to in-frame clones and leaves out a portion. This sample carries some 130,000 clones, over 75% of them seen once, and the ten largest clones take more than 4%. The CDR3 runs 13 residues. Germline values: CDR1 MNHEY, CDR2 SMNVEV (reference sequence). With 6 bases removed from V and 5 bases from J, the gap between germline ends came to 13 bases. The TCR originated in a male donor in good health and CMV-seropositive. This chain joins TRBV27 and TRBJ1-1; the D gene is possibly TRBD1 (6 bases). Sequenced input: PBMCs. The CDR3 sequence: CASSFYRVTEAFF. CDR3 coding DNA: TGTGCCAGCAGCTTTTACAGGGTTACTGAAGCTTTCTTT.